This T cell receptor beta chain was sequenced for a study of Tregs in tolerant kidney transplant recipients. Germline V gene sequence: CDR1 MNHEY, CDR2 SMNVEV (reference sequence). The CDR3 loop spans 14 amino acids. V was cut by 4 bases and J by 4 bases, with 8 bases left in between. Profiled with immunoSEQ multiplex PCR; TCRdb holds only in-frame clones, not every one. The sample carries about 83,000 clones, approximately 98% recorded once. The sequence was collected from a human donor who received a combined kidney and bone marrow transplant. This rearrangement joins TRBV27 to TRBJ1-6; tentative D call: TRBD1 (5 bases). Sequenced material: CD4+ T cells from blood, taken before the transplant. CDR3 in DNA: TGTGCCAGCAGTTCAGGGAATTATAATTCACCCCTCCACTTT. Amino acid sequence: CASSSGNYNSPLHF.